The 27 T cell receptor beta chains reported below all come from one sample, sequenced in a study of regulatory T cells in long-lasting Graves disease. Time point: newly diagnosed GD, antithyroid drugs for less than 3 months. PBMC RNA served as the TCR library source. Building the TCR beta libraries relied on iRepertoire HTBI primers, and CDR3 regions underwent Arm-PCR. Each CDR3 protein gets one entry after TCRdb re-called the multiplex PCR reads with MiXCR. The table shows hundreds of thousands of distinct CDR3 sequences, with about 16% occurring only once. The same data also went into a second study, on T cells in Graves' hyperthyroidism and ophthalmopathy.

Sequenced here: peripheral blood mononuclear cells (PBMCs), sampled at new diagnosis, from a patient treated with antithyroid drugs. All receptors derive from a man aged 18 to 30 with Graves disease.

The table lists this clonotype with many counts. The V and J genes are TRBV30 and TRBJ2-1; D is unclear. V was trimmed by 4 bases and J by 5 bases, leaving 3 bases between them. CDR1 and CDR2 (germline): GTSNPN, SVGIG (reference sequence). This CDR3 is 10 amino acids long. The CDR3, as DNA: TGTGCCTGGAAGGACAATGAGCAGTTCTTC. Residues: CAWKDNEQFF.

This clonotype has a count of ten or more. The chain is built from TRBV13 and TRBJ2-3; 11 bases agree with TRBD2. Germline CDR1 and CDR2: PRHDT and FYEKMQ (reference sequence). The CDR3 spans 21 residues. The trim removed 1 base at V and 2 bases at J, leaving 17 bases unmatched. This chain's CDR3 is CASSLAPTMTSGTYTTDTQYF. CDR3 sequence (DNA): TGTGCCAGCAGCTTAGCACCAACTATGACTAGCGGGACGTACACCACAGATACGCAGTATTTT.

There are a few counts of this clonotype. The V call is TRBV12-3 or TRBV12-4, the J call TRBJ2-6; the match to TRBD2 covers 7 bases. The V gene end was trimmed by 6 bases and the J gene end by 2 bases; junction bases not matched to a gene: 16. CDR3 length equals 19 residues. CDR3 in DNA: TGTGCCAGCAGCCTTCGCGGGGGTAGGTTCCGCACTGGGGCCAACGTCCTGACTTTC. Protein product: CASSLRGGRFRTGANVLTF.

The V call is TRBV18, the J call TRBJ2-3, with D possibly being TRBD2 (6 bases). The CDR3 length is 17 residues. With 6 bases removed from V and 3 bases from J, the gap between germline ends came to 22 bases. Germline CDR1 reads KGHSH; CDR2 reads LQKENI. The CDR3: CASSPSRAGWSTDTQYF. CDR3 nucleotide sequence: TGTGCCAGCTCGCCATCGAGGGCGGGGTGGAGTACAGATACGCAGTATTTT.

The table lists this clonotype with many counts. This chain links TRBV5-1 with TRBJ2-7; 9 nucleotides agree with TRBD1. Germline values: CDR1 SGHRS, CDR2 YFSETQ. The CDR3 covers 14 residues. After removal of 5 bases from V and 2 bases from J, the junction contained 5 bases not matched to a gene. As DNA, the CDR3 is TGCGCCAGCAGTCGGACAGGGGTGGCCTACGAGCAGTACTTC. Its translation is CASSRTGVAYEQYF.

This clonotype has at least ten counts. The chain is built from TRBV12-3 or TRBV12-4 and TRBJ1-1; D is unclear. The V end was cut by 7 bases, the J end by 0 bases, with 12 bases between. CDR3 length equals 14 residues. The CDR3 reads CASKQSYMNTEAFF. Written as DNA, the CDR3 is TGTGCCAGCAAACAGAGCTACATGAACACTGAAGCTTTCTTT.

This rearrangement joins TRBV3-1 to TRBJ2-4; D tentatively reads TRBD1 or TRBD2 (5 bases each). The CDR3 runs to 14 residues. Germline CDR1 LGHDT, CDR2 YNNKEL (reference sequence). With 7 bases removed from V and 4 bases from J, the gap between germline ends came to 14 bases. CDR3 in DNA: TGTGCCAGCACCCCGGGGCAGGCGAAAAACATTCAGTACTTC. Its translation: CASTPGQAKNIQYF.

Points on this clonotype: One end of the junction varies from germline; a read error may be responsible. DNA of the CDR3: TGTGCCAGCAGCCAAGAAGGGACCCACTCTGGAAACACCATATATTTT. Encoded protein: CASSQEGTHSGNTIYF. V usage is TRBV4-1 and J usage is TRBJ1-3; the D gene is possibly TRBD1 (5 bases). The CDR3 spans 16 residues. Germline V gene data show CDR1 as MGHRA and CDR2 as YSYEKL.

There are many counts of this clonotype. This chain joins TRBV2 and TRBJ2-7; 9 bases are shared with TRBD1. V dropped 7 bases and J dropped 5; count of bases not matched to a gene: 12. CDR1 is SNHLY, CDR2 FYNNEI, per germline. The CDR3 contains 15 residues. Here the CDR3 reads CASNFIGTGYNEQYF. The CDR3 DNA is TGTGCCAGCAACTTTATCGGGACAGGGTACAACGAGCAGTACTTC.

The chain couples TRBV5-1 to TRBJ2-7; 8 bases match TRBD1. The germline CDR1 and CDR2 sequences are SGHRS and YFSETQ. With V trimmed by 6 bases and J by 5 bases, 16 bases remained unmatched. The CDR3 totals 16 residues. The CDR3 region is CASTPAGSGGLHEQYF. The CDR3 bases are TGCGCCAGCACTCCCGCGGGGTCAGGGGGCTTACACGAGCAGTACTTC. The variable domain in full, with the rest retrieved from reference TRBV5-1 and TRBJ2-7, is KAGVTQTPRYLIKTRGQQVTLSCSPISGHRSVSWYQQTPGQGLQFLFEYFSETQRNKGNFPGRFSGRQFSNSRSEMNVSTLELGDSALYLCASTPAGSGGLHEQYFGPGTRLTVT.

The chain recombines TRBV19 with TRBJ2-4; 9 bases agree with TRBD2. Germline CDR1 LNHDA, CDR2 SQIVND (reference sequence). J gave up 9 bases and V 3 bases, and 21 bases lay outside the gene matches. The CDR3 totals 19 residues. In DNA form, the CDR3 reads TGTGCCAGTAGTATTGAGTCGGGTAGCGGGAGAGGGGGGGGTGTCATTCAGTACTTC. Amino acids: CASSIESGSGRGGGVIQYF. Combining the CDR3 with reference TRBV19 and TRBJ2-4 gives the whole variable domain DGGITQSPKYLFRKEGQNVTLSCEQNLNHDAMYWYRQDPGQGLRLIYYSQIVNDFQKGDIAEGYSVSREKKESFPLTVTSAQKNPTAFYLCASSIESGSGRGGGVIQYFGAGTRLSVL.

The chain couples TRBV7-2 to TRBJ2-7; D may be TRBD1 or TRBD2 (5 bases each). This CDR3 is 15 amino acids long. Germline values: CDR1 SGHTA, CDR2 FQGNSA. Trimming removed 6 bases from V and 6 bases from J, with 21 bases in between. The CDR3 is CASSSRRGGPREQYF. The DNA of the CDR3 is TGTGCCAGCAGTTCGCGACGGGGCGGCCCCCGCGAGCAGTACTTC.

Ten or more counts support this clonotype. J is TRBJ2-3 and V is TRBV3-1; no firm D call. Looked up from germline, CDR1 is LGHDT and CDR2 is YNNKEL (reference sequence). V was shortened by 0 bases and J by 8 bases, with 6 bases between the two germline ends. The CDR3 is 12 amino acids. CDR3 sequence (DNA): TGTGCCAGCAGCCAAGACTTAGCTACGCAGTATTTT. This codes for CASSQDLATQYF.

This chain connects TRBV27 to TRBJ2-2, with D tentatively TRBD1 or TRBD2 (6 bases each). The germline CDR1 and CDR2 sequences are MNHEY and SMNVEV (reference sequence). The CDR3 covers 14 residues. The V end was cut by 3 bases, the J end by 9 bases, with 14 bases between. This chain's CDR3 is CASSFLGGNRELFF. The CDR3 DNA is TGTGCCAGCAGTTTTTTGGGGGGCAACAGGGAGCTGTTTTTT.

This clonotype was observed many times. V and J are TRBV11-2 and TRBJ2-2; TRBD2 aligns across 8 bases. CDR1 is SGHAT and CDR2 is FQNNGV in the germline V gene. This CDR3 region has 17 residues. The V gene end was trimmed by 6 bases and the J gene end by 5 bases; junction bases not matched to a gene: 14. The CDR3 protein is CASRPTGTRGETGELFF. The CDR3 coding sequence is TGTGCCAGCAGACCCACCGGGACTAGGGGGGAGACCGGGGAGCTGTTTTTT. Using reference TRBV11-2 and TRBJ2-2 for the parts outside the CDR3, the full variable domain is EAGVAQSPRYKIIEKRQSVAFWCNPISGHATLYWYQQILGQGPKLLIQFQNNGVVDDSQLPKDRFSAERLKGVDSTLKIQPAKLEDSAVYLCASRPTGTRGETGELFFGEGSRLTVL.

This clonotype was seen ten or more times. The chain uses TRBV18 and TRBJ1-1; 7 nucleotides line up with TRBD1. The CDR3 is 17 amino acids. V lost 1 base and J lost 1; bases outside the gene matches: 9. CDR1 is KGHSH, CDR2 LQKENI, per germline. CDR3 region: CASSPRGQGGGNTEAFF. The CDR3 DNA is TGTGCCAGCTCACCACGGGGCCAAGGGGGCGGGAACACTGAAGCTTTCTTT.

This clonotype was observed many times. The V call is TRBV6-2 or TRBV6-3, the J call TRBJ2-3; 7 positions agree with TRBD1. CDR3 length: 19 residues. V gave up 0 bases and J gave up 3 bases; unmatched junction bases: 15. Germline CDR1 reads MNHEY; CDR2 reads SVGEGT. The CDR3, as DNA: TGTGCCAGCAGTTACTCCCCTATAATACAGGGGTCGGCTACAGATACGCAGTATTTT. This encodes CASSYSPIIQGSATDTQYF.

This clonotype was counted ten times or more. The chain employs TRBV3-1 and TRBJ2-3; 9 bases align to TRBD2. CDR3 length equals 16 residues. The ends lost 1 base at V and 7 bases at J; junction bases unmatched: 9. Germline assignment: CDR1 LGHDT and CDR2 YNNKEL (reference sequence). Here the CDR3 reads CASSQVSSGIRNTQYF. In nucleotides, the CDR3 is TGTGCCAGCAGCCAAGTCTCTAGCGGGATTAGAAATACGCAGTATTTT.

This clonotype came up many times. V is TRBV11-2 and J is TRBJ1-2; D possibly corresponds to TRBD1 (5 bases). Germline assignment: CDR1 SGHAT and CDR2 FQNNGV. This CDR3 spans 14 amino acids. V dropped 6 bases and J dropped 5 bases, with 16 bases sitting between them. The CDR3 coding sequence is TGTGCCAGCAGGGGAGGGGTGACCGTATATGGCTACACCTTC. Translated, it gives CASRGGVTVYGYTF.

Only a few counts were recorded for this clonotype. CDR3 nucleotide sequence: TGTGCCAGCAGTGAAGCGGGCGGAGCTAACTATGGCTACACCTTC. Its protein product is CASSEAGGANYGYTF. The chain couples TRBV2 to TRBJ1-2; no clear D. Trimming removed 0 bases at V and 0 bases at J, with 8 bases between. The CDR3 totals 15 residues. In germline, CDR1 is SNHLY, CDR2 FYNNEI.

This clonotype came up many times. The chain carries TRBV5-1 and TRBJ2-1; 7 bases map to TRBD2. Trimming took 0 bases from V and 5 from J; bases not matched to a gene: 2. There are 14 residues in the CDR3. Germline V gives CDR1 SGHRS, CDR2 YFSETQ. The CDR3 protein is CASSLVLADNEQFF. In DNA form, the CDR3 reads TGCGCCAGCAGCTTGGTTCTAGCGGACAATGAGCAGTTCTTC.

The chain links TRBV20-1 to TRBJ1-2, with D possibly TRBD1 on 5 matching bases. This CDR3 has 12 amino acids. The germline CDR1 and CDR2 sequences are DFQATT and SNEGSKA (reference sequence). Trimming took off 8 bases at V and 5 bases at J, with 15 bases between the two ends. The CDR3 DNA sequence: TGCAGTCCTGCGGGTGACAGTTATGGCTACACCTTC. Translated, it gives CSPAGDSYGYTF.

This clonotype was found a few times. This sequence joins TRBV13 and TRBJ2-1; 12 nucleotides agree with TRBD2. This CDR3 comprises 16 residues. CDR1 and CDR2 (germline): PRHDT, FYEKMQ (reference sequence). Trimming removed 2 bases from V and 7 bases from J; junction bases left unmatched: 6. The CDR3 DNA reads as TGTGCCAGCAGCTTACCGACTAGCGGGAGTAGAAATGAGCAGTTCTTC. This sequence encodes CASSLPTSGSRNEQFF.

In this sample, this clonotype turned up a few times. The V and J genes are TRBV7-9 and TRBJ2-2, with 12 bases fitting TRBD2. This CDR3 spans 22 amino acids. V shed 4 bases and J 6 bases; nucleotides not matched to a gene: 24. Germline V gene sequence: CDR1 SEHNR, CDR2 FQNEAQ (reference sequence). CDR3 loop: CASSSSGEPGLAGGSVAGELFF. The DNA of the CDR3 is TGTGCCAGCAGCTCCTCTGGCGAACCGGGACTAGCGGGTGGCTCCGTGGCCGGGGAGCTGTTTTTT.

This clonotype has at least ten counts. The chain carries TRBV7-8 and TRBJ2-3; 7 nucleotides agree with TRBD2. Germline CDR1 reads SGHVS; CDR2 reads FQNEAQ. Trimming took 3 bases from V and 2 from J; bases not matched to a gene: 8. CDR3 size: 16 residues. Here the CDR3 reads CASSFGRTRSTDTQYF. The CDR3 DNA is TGTGCCAGCAGCTTTGGACGGACTAGATCCACAGATACGCAGTATTTT.

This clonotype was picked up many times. In DNA form, the CDR3 reads TGTGCCAGCAGCGGAGGTCTAGACTACGAGCAGTACTTC. Amino acids: CASSGGLDYEQYF. This sequence joins TRBV3-1 and TRBJ2-7; D is perhaps TRBD2 (5 bases). CDR3 length equals 13 residues. CDR1 LGHDT and CDR2 YNNKEL come from the germline V gene (reference sequence). Trimming removed 5 bases at V and 3 bases at J, with 11 bases between.

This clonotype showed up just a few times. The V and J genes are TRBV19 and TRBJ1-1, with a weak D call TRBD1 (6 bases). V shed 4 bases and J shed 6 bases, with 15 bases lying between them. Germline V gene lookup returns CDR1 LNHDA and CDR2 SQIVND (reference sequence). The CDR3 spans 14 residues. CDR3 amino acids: CASSTSGATAEAFF. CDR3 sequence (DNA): TGTGCCAGTAGTACGTCAGGGGCAACGGCTGAAGCTTTCTTT.